This entry lists 15 T cell receptor beta chains sequenced from one sample in a study of blood T cells in healthy people across ages. With a J-beta primer mix and a sample-barcoded 5' primer, a second PCR ran roughly 6 to 12 cycles. MiXCR was run by TCRdb on the 5' RACE reads, yielding one entry per CDR3 protein. The data contain about 730,000 distinct CDR3 sequences, around 40% of them singletons. Sequencing used blood. The receptors originated from an older woman in good health.

This clonotype has more than one count but fewer than ten. The rearrangement uses TRBV15 and TRBJ2-5; D is perhaps TRBD1 (5 bases). The CDR3 consists of 16 residues. V gave up 0 bases and J gave up 0 bases, with 11 bases separating them. Germline CDR1 reads LNHNV; CDR2 reads YYDKDF (reference sequence). CDR3: CATSREGAFNQETQYF. DNA for the CDR3: TGTGCCACCAGCAGAGAAGGGGCATTTAACCAAGAGACCCAGTACTTC.

This clonotype appeared a few times. V gene TRBV20-1 combines with J gene TRBJ2-1; 8 nucleotides align to TRBD1. Germline-derived CDR1 and CDR2 are DFQATT and SNEGSKA (reference sequence). This CDR3 region has 14 residues. V lost 0 bases, J lost 8 bases, and 6 bases stayed unmatched. CDR3 region: CSARDVAGGHEQFF. DNA for the CDR3: TGCAGTGCTAGAGATGTGGCAGGGGGCCATGAGCAGTTCTTC.

This clonotype has only a few counts. The J gene is TRBJ1-2, the V gene TRBV27, with 10 bases identical to TRBD1. Germline CDR1 and CDR2: MNHEY and SMNVEV (reference sequence). The V gene end was trimmed by 4 bases and the J gene end by 8 bases; junction bases not matched to a gene: 10. This CDR3 contains 15 residues. This chain's CDR3 is CASSSGQGDFRGYTF. CDR3 DNA sequence: TGTGCCAGCAGTTCTGGACAGGGGGATTTCCGAGGCTACACCTTC.

The chain couples TRBV7-6 to TRBJ2-2; D not resolved. V was trimmed by 1 base and J by 8 bases, leaving 14 bases between them. This CDR3 spans 15 amino acids. CDR1 and CDR2 (germline): SGHVS, FNYEAQ. CDR3 region: CASSLGTVFPGELFF. CDR3 DNA sequence: TGTGCCAGCAGCTTAGGCACCGTGTTTCCGGGGGAGCTGTTTTTT.

This clonotype was recorded a few times. The chain uses TRBV20-1 and TRBJ2-3; D is unclear. V lost 5 bases and J lost 6, with 18 bases in between. Germline V gives CDR1 DFQATT, CDR2 SNEGSKA (reference sequence). The CDR3 length is 14 residues. CDR3 sequence (DNA): TGCAGTGCTCGAACCCCCGTACTACTGGATACGCAGTATTTT. Translating gives CSARTPVLLDTQYF.

This clonotype was seen at least ten times. The chain joins TRBV6-2 or TRBV6-3 to TRBJ2-1, with D uncertain. Per germline, CDR1 MNHEY and CDR2 SVGEGT. Trimming cost V 2 bases and J 8 bases, with 4 bases left between them. The CDR3 runs to 11 residues. CDR3 sequence: CASSYIDEQFF. The DNA for the CDR3 is TGTGCCAGCAGTTACATTGATGAGCAGTTCTTC.

CDR3 nucleotides: TGTGCCAGCAGTTTATCGTCGGGACAGCACTTCTACGAGCAGTACTTC. Its translation is CASSLSSGQHFYEQYF. The rearrangement links TRBV27 to TRBJ2-7, with 7 bases aligning to TRBD1. V dropped 0 bases and J dropped 3; count of bases not matched to a gene: 8. This CDR3 region has 16 residues. Germline lookup yields CDR1 MNHEY and CDR2 SMNVEV (reference sequence).

The chain couples TRBV9 to TRBJ2-7; 7 bases agree with TRBD2. Trimming took 5 bases from V and 6 from J; bases not matched to a gene: 8. CDR1 is SGDLS and CDR2 is YYNGEE in the germline V gene. CDR3 length: 13 residues. The CDR3 DNA follows: TGTGCCAGCAGGGCGGGAGAAATTGGCGAGCAGTACTTC. It codes for CASRAGEIGEQYF.

J is TRBJ1-1 and V is TRBV7-9; D not certain. Trimming shortened V by 5 bases and J by 0 bases, and 10 bases separated the two germline ends. Germline V lookup: CDR1 SEHNR, CDR2 FQNEAQ (reference sequence). The CDR3 loop spans 14 amino acids. In nucleotides, the CDR3 is TGTGCCAGCAGCCGTCTGACGATGAACACTGAAGCTTTCTTT. The encoded protein is CASSRLTMNTEAFF.

This rearrangement joins TRBV28 to TRBJ2-7, with D possibly TRBD2 on 5 matching bases. The CDR3 totals 14 residues. The germline CDR1 and CDR2 sequences are MDHEN and SYDVKM. Trimming took 5 bases from V and 4 from J, leaving 15 bases between them. The CDR3 DNA is TGTGCCAGCAGTCTGCCCCCCCGGGGATACGAGCAGTACTTC. As protein: CASSLPPRGYEQYF.

This clonotype has only a few counts. The chain carries TRBV20-1 and TRBJ1-2, with 8 positions matching TRBD1. The CDR3 is made up of 18 amino acids. CDR1 and CDR2 from the germline V gene are DFQATT and SNEGSKA (reference sequence). V shed 2 bases and J 3 bases; nucleotides not matched to a gene: 17. This chain's CDR3 is CSARSFGDGQGADYGYTF. Here the CDR3 DNA reads TGCAGTGCTAGATCATTTGGGGACGGACAGGGTGCGGACTATGGCTACACCTTC.

This clonotype appeared a few times. The chain employs TRBV3-1 and TRBJ2-7; D is uncertain. Germline-derived CDR1 and CDR2 are LGHDT and YNNKEL (reference sequence). Trimming took 0 bases from V and 1 from J, leaving 10 bases between them. The CDR3 runs 15 residues. CDR3 sequence reads: CASSQEGPISYEQYF. The CDR3 nucleotides read TGTGCCAGCAGCCAAGAAGGGCCGATATCCTACGAGCAGTACTTC.

This clonotype was seen a single time. The genes are TRBV28 and TRBJ2-1, with 12 bases matching TRBD2. This CDR3 has 19 amino acids. Per germline, CDR1 MDHEN and CDR2 SYDVKM. The trim removed 6 bases at V and 0 bases at J, leaving 12 bases unmatched. CDR3 DNA: TGTGCCAGCAGCAAACCGGGACTAGCGGGCGCCAGCTCCTACAATGAGCAGTTCTTC. It codes for CASSKPGLAGASSYNEQFF. The full variable domain, in which reference TRBV28 and TRBJ2-1 provide the parts outside the CDR3, is DVKVTQSSRYLVKRTGEKVFLECVQDMDHENMFWYRQDPGLGLRLIYFSYDVKMKEKGDIPEGYSVSREKKERFSLILESASTNQTSMYLCASSKPGLAGASSYNEQFFGPGTRLTVL.

This clonotype turned up a few times. The chain combines TRBV20-1 with TRBJ2-5; 15 bases match TRBD2. The V gene's germline CDR1 is DFQATT and CDR2 SNEGSKA (reference sequence). This CDR3 comprises 15 residues. V was clipped by 6 bases and J by 0 bases; unmatched bases: 2. The CDR3 is CSAGTSGGYQETQYF. CDR3 bases: TGCAGTGCAGGGACTAGCGGGGGGTACCAAGAGACCCAGTACTTC.

This clonotype appeared once. Compared with germline, one end of the junction differs, possibly owing to a read error. The chain joins TRBV30 to TRBJ2-3, with D perhaps matching TRBD2 (6 bases). This CDR3 region has 12 residues. Germline CDR1 is GTSNPN and CDR2 is SVGIG (reference sequence). The CDR3 DNA reads as TGTGCCGGGAGCAGCGGGCCTGGAGCGCAGTATTTT. It codes for CAGSSGPGAQYF.